The clone carrying this TCR beta chain was observed at least ten times. Relying on iRepertoire HTBI primers and Arm-PCR of CDR3 regions, the team built TCR beta libraries. TCRdb itself ran the multiplex PCR reads through MiXCR, one entry per CDR3 protein. The table shows hundreds of thousands of distinct CDR3 sequences, with about a fifth occurring only once. The data derive from a study of regulatory T cells in long-lasting Graves disease. This CDR3 contains 12 residues. The germline gives CDR1 PRHDT, CDR2 FYEKMQ (reference sequence). V lost 0 bases and J lost 9, with 9 bases in between. Time point: persistent/refractory GD, antithyroid drugs over 5 years with positive TRAb. After RNA was extracted from PBMCs, the TCR library was made from it. Collection of peripheral blood (about 8.1 milliliters) was done using EDTA tubes.

The starting material was peripheral blood mononuclear cells (PBMCs), obtained when the disease was refractory, from a patient treated with antithyroid drugs. This receptor was obtained from a female donor with Graves disease. The chain recombines TRBV13 with TRBJ2-7, with no clear D. CDR3 region: CASSLGVLVQYF. CDR3 nucleotide sequence: TGTGCCAGCAGCTTAGGCGTCCTAGTGCAGTACTTC.